Below, 20 T cell receptor beta chains from the same sample are listed, as sequenced in a study of TET2 disruption in CD19-targeted CAR T cells. Clones were sequenced by immunoSEQ multiplex PCR, and TCRdb holds only the in-frame ones, with some missing. In total, the table holds tens of thousands of clones. These receptors lack a known antigen. The treatment was: autologous CTL019 cells: CD19 CAR with 4-1BB and CD3 zeta domains. The sequencing here drew on CD8- CAR+ T cells sorted from cultured blood T cells, taken for CD19 CAR T cell therapy. Noted subset: CD8-negative CAR-positive T cells from the infusion product. These receptors originate from a man in his 70s with chronic lymphocytic leukemia.

Worth noting for this clone: The read falls 3 residues short of the CDR3 end, and the missing part is taken from the germline J gene. The chain combines TRBV30 with TRBJ1-1; 7 bases map to TRBD1. The CDR3 contains 15 residues. Germline CDR1 and CDR2: GTSNPN and SVGIG (reference sequence). V was pared by 0 bases and J by 2 bases, with 6 bases of the junction left unmatched. CDR3 DNA (partial): TGTGCCTGGAGTGTACGAGGGACAGTCAACACTGAA. Its protein is CAWSVRGTVNTE. The entire CDR3 sequence reads CAWSVRGTVNTEAFF.

Turning to this clone: The read comes to an end 3 residues before the CDR3 does, leaving the germline J gene to fill in the end. This sequence joins TRBV12-3 or TRBV12-4 and TRBJ2-1; 7 bases align to TRBD1. The V gene end was trimmed by 3 bases and the J gene end by 4 bases; junction bases not matched to a gene: 3. CDR3 size: 14 residues. The CDR3 region is CASSLDRLYNEQFF. Incomplete CDR3 DNA: TGTGCCAGCAGTTTGGACAGGTTATACAATGAG.

Comment on this clone: The read finishes 3 residues shy of the CDR3 end, and the germline J gene is used to complete it. The J gene is TRBJ1-2, the V gene TRBV7-2; D is uncertain. Germline V CDR1 and CDR2: SGHTA, FQGNSA. The CDR3 consists of 14 residues. CDR3 bases read: TGTGCCAGCAGCTTAGGCACCGCCAGCGACGAC. It translates to CASSLGTASDD. The full-length CDR3 reads as CASSLGTASDDYTF.

A word on this clone: The missing CDR3 end, 3 residues past where the read stops, is filled in from the germline J gene. The V and J genes are TRBV19 and TRBJ2-2, with 9 bases that match TRBD2. V shed 4 bases, J shed 2 bases, and the junction held 5 bases outside the gene matches. The germline CDR1 and CDR2 sequences are LNHDA and SQIVND (reference sequence). CDR3 length: 16 residues. The CDR3 sequence is CASSRGGGGNTGELFF. Incomplete CDR3 DNA: TGTGCCAGTAGTAGAGGCGGGGGGGGAAACACCGGGGAG.

Of note for this clone: The read falls 3 residues short of the CDR3 end, and the missing part is taken from the germline J gene. The chain joins TRBV2 to TRBJ2-7, with a tentative D call TRBD1 (6 bases). The CDR3 runs to 16 residues. Trimming took off 7 bases at V and 5 bases at J, with 24 bases between the two ends. The germline V gene encodes CDR1 SNHLY and CDR2 FYNNEI. Incomplete CDR3 DNA: TGTGCCAGCACTTTTCCCCAAGGAACAGGGCACAACGAG. Translation gives CASTFPQGTGHNE. The CDR3 reads in full as CASTFPQGTGHNEQYF.

Remarks on this clone: The CDR3 end lies 3 residues beyond the end of the read and is filled in from the germline J gene. The chain combines TRBV2 with TRBJ2-4; TRBD2 aligns across 9 bases. The CDR3 is 15 amino acids. J was trimmed by 1 base and V by 4 bases; bases with no gene match: 2. CDR1 and CDR2 (germline): SNHLY, FYNNEI. Incomplete CDR3 DNA: TGTGCCAGCAGTGGCGGGGGGGCTGCCAAAAACATT. Protein sequence: CASSGGGAAKNI. The whole CDR3 is CASSGGGAAKNIQYF. The entire variable domain, with the rest obtained from reference TRBV2 and TRBJ2-4, is as follows: EPEVTQTPSHQVTQMGQEVILRCVPISNHLYFYWYRQILGQKVEFLVSFYNNEISEKSEIFDDQFSVERPDGSNFTLKIRSTKLEDSAMYFCASSGGGAAKNIQYFGAGTRLSVL.

A note on this clone: The read gets to within 3 residues of the CDR3 end, and the germline J gene fills in the rest. V and J are TRBV30 and TRBJ2-4, with 8 bases fitting TRBD2. Germline V lookup: CDR1 GTSNPN, CDR2 SVGIG (reference sequence). The CDR3 contains 12 residues. The sequenced CDR3 bases are TGTGCCTGTCAGCGGGGGCGGGAGACT. This codes for CACQRGRET. The whole CDR3 sequence is CACQRGRETQYF.

Remarks on this clone: The read falls 3 residues short of the CDR3 end, and the missing part is taken from the germline J gene. The chain carries TRBV19 and TRBJ2-4; 8 bases match TRBD2. This CDR3 contains 14 residues. Germline V gene sequence: CDR1 LNHDA, CDR2 SQIVND (reference sequence). The covered CDR3 bases are TGTGCCAGTAGTGTCACCGGGGGGGCGGGGACT. Encoded protein: CASSVTGGAGT. The full CDR3 sequence reads CASSVTGGAGTQYF.

Details on this clone: The read ends 3 residues shy of where the CDR3 ends; the end is completed using the germline J gene. The V gene is TRBV5-4, the J gene TRBJ2-3; tentative D call: TRBD1 (8 bases). V lost 4 bases and J 3 bases, leaving 15 bases between the germline ends. The CDR3 is 15 residues long. Germline V gene sequence: CDR1 SGHNT, CDR2 YYREEE (reference sequence). The DNA read from the CDR3 is TGTGCCAGCAGCCAAACAGGGGGGGATACAGATACG. As protein: CASSQTGGDTDT. The whole CDR3 sequence is CASSQTGGDTDTQYF. Complete variable domain (other parts from reference TRBV5-4 and TRBJ2-3): ETGVTQSPTHLIKTRGQQVTLRCSSQSGHNTVSWYQQALGQGPQFIFQYYREEENGRGNFPPRFSGLQFPNYSSELNVNALELDDSALYLCASSQTGGDTDTQYFGPGTRLTVL.

A remark on this clone: The junction and the germline gene differ at one end; a read error may be behind it. Other DNA sequences in this sample translate to the same CDR3. CDR3 DNA, as far as it was read: TGCAGCGTTGCGACAACTGGAAACACT. Encoded protein: CSVATTGNT. The full CDR3 sequence reads CSVATTGNTIYF. The chain uses TRBV29-1 and TRBJ1-3; D gene uncertain. The read comes to an end 3 residues before the CDR3 does, leaving the germline J gene to fill in the end. The CDR3 is 12 amino acids. The germline V gene has CDR1 SQVTM and CDR2 ANQGSEA.

About this clone itself: Read sequence stops 3 residues before the CDR3 end, and the germline J gene provides the missing end. The V call is TRBV3-1 (or the pseudogene TRBV3-2), the J call TRBJ1-2, with TRBD1 matching over 9 bases. After removal of 3 bases from V and 4 bases from J, the junction contained 9 bases not matched to a gene. Germline lookup yields CDR1 LGHDT and CDR2 YNNKEL (reference sequence). This CDR3 has 16 amino acids. Incomplete CDR3 DNA: TGTGCCAGCAGCCAGGGGACAGGGCCCACTCTCTATGGC. This gives the protein CASSQGTGPTLYG. The CDR3 reads in full as CASSQGTGPTLYGYTF.

With respect to this clone: The CDR3 is cut off 3 residues early in the read; its end comes from the germline J gene. The rearrangement joins TRBV18 to TRBJ1-2; tentatively, D is TRBD1 (5 bases). The CDR3 runs 13 residues. Germline V CDR1 and CDR2: KGHSH, LQKENI. The covered CDR3 bases are TGTGCCAGCTTGGGGGGGAGCCAATTAACC. Encoded protein: CASLGGSQLT. The full CDR3 sequence reads CASLGGSQLTYTF.

For this clone: The read falls 3 residues short of the CDR3 end, and the missing part is taken from the germline J gene. V gene TRBV14 combines with J gene TRBJ2-5; maybe TRBD1 (5 bases). The CDR3 loop spans 15 amino acids. Looked up from germline, CDR1 is SGHDN and CDR2 is FVKESK. The V and J ends lost 4 bases and 1 base respectively, with 13 bases between them. CDR3 region: CASSPTLGVQETQYF. The CDR3 bases that were read are TGTGCCAGCAGCCCCACGTTAGGGGTCCAAGAGACC.

Concerning this clone itself: Read sequence stops 3 residues before the CDR3 end, and the germline J gene provides the missing end. The chain couples TRBV9 to TRBJ1-2, with 10 nucleotides matching TRBD1. CDR1 and CDR2 from the germline V gene are SGDLS and YYNGEE. There are 15 residues in the CDR3. CDR3 DNA, as far as it was read: TGTGCCAGCAGCGTTTCCGGGACAGGGGTTAGTAGC. Translating gives CASSVSGTGVSS. The entire CDR3 reads CASSVSGTGVSSYTF.

Comment on this clone: The read comes to an end 3 residues before the CDR3 does, leaving the germline J gene to fill in the end. The chain employs TRBV20-1 and TRBJ2-5; TRBD1 matches 9 bases. After removal of 5 bases from V and 5 bases from J, the junction contained 6 bases not matched to a gene. This CDR3 contains 13 residues. Germline V lookup: CDR1 DFQATT, CDR2 SNEGSKA (reference sequence). This chain's CDR3 is CSAHRTGEETQYF. Incomplete CDR3 DNA: TGCAGTGCTCACCGGACAGGGGAGGAGACC.

Points on this clone: The CDR3 is cut off 3 residues early in the read; its end comes from the germline J gene. The J gene is TRBJ2-4, the V gene TRBV6-2 or TRBV6-3; 8 nucleotides line up with TRBD1. This CDR3 has 14 amino acids. The germline V gene has CDR1 MNHEY and CDR2 SVGEGT. Here the CDR3 reads CASSYLTGVGGQYF. The part of the CDR3 DNA that was read is TGTGCCAGCAGTTACTTGACAGGGGTTGGTGGT.

On this clone: The read falls 3 residues short of the CDR3 end, and the missing part is taken from the germline J gene. The rearrangement links TRBV3-1 (or the pseudogene TRBV3-2) to TRBJ1-2; D gene ambiguous. Looked up from germline, CDR1 is LGHDT and CDR2 is YNNKEL (reference sequence). The CDR3 is 13 amino acids. V lost 1 base and J lost 7, with 10 bases in between. CDR3 DNA (partial): TGTGCCAGCAGCCAAGGAGGACTGGTTGGC. Its protein is CASSQGGLVG. The whole CDR3 reads CASSQGGLVGYTF.

Concerning this clone: The read ends 3 residues before the CDR3 terminus; that terminus is restored from the germline J gene. This chain joins TRBV5-4 and TRBJ1-2; 9 bases agree with TRBD1. With 0 bases clipped from V and 4 bases from J, the junction kept 4 bases outside the gene matches. This CDR3 region has 15 residues. Germline CDR1 reads SGHNT; CDR2 reads YYREEE (reference sequence). CDR3 DNA, as far as it was read: TGTGCCAGCAGCTTGGAACAGGGGGCCCGCTATGGC. Amino acids: CASSLEQGARYG. The complete CDR3 protein is CASSLEQGARYGYTF.

About this clone itself: The read halts 3 residues ahead of the CDR3 end, with the missing end drawn from the germline J gene. This specimen includes other DNA sequences encoding the same CDR3. The V gene is TRBV18, the J gene TRBJ1-2; no definite D call. Germline V gene data show CDR1 as KGHSH and CDR2 as LQKENI. The CDR3 sequence is 11 residues long. Partial CDR3 DNA: TGTGCCAGCTCACCGGGCGGGGGC. Amino acid sequence: CASSPGGG. The entire CDR3 reads CASSPGGGYTF.

Note on this clone: Read coverage stops 3 residues before the CDR3 terminus; the germline J gene supplies the remainder. The V and J genes are TRBV2 and TRBJ2-5; 10 bases line up with TRBD1. The germline V gene has CDR1 SNHLY and CDR2 FYNNEI. V shed 2 bases, J shed 4 bases, and the junction held 7 bases outside the gene matches. This CDR3 has 16 residues. Incomplete CDR3 DNA: TGTGCCAGCAGTGAATCCGGGACAGGGGTAGGAGAGACC. The encoded protein is CASSESGTGVGET. The full CDR3 protein is CASSESGTGVGETQYF.